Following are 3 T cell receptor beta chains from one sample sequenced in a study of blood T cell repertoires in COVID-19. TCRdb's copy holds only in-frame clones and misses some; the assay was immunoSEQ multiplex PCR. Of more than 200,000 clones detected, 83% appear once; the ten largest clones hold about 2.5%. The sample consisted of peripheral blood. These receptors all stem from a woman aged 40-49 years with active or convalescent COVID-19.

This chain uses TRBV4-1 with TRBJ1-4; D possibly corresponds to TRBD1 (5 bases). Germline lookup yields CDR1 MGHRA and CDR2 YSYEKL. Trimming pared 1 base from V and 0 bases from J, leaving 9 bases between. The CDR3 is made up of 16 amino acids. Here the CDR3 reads CASSQVGDATNEKLFF. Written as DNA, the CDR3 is TGCGCCAGCAGCCAAGTAGGGGATGCAACTAATGAAAAACTGTTTTTT.

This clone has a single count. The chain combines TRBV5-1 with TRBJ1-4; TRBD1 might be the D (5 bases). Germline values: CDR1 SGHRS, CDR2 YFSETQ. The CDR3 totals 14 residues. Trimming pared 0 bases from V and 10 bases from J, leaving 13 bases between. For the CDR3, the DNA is TGCGCCAGCAGCTTGGAGCAGGGCGGTTTAAAACTGTTTTTT. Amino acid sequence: CASSLEQGGLKLFF.

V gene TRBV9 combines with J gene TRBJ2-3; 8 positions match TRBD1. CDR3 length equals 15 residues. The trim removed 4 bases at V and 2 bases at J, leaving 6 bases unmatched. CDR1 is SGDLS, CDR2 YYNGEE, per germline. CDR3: CASSLSRGPTDTQYF. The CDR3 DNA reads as TGTGCCAGCAGCTTATCCAGGGGGCCCACAGATACGCAGTATTTT.